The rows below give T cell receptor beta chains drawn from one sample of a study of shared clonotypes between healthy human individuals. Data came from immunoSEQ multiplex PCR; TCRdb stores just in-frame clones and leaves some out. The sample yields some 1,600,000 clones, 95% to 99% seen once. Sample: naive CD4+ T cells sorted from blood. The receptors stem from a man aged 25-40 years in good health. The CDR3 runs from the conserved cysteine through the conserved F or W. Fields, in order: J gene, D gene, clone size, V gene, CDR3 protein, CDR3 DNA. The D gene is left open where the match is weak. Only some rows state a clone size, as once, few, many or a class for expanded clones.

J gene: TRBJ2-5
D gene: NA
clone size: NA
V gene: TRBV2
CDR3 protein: CASSGKETQYF
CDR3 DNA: TGTGCCAGCAGTGGAAAAGAGACCCAGTACTTC

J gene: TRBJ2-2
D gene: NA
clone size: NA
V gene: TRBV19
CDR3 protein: CASIVGAGGANTGELFF
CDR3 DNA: TGTGCCAGCATCGTTGGGGCCGGAGGGGCTAACACCGGGGAGCTGTTTTTT

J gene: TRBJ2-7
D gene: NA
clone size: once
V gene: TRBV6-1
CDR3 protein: CASSETAYEQYF
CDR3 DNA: TGTGCCAGCAGTGAGACTGCCTACGAGCAGTACTTC

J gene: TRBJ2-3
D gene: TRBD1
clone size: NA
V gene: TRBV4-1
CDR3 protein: CASSQGDRGFSDTQYF
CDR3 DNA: TGCGCCAGCAGCCAAGGCGACAGGGGGTTTTCAGATACGCAGTATTTT

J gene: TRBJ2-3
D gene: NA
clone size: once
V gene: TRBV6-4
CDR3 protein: CASSDRQGDTQYF
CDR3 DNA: TGTGCCAGCAGTGACCGGCAAGGGGATACGCAGTATTTT

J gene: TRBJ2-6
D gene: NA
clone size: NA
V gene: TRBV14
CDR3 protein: CASSQEVGYWGGANVLTF
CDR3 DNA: TGTGCCAGCAGCCAAGAAGTCGGTTACTGGGGTGGGGCCAACGTCCTGACTTTC

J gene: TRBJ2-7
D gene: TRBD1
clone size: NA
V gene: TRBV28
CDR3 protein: CASSTGTVVYEQYF
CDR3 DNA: TGTGCCAGCAGCACCGGGACAGTGGTTTACGAGCAGTACTTC

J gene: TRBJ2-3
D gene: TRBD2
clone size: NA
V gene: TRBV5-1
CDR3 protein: CASSAGLAGVSSTDTQYF
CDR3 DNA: TGCGCCAGCAGCGCCGGACTAGCGGGCGTCTCTAGCACAGATACGCAGTATTTT

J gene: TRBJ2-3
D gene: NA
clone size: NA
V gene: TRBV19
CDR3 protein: CASSGVGTDTQYF
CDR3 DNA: TGTGCCAGCAGCGGAGTTGGCACAGATACGCAGTATTTT

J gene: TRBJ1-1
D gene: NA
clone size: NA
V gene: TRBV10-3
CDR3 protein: CAISPSYSGANTEAFF
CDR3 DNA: TGTGCCATCAGTCCGTCATACTCAGGCGCAAACACTGAAGCTTTCTTT

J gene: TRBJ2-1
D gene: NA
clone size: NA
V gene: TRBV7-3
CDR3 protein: CASSLTGTGASNEQFF
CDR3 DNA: TGTGCCAGCAGCTTAACCGGGACGGGCGCCTCCAATGAGCAGTTCTTC

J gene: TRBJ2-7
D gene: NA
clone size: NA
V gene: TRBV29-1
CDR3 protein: CSVDAGASPYEQYF
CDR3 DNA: TGCAGCGTTGACGCGGGTGCTTCTCCGTACGAGCAGTACTTC

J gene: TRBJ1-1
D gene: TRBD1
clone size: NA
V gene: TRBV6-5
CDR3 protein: CASSSGQGRTAFF
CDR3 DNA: TGTGCCAGCAGTTCCGGACAGGGGAGGACGGCTTTCTTT

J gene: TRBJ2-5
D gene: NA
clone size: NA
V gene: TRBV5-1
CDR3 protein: CASSLLPKRETQYF
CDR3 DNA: TGCGCCAGCAGCTTGTTGCCCAAGCGGGAGACCCAGTACTTC

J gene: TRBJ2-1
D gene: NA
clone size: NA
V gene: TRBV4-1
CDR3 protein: CASSRRNEQFF
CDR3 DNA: TGCGCCAGCAGCAGACGGAATGAGCAGTTCTTC

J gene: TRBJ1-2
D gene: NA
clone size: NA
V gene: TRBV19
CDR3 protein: CASSKDFYGYTF
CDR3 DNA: TGTGCCAGTAGTAAGGACTTCTATGGCTACACCTTC

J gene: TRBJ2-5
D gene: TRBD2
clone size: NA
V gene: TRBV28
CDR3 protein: CASSLPLAGGETQYF
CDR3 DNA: TGTGCCAGCAGCCTTCCCTTAGCGGGAGGTGAGACCCAGTACTTC

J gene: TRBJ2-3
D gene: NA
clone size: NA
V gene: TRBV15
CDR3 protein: CATSRVRPTDTQYF
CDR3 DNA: TGTGCCACCAGCAGAGTAAGGCCCACAGATACGCAGTATTTT

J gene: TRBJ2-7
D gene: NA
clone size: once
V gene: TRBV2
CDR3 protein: CASRFAPPSYEQYF
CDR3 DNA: TGTGCCAGCCGCTTTGCTCCCCCCTCCTACGAGCAGTACTTC

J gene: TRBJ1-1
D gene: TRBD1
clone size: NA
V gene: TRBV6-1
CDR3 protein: CASSEVGTANTEAFF
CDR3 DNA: TGTGCCAGCAGTGAAGTCGGGACAGCGAACACTGAAGCTTTCTTT

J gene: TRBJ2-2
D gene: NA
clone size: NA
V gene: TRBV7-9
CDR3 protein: CASSYGLGLNTGELFF
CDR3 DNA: TGTGCCAGCAGCTATGGACTGGGATTAAACACCGGGGAGCTGTTTTTT

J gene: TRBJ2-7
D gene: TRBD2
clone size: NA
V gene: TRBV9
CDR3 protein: CASSAGLAGGLDSYEQYF
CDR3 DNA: TGTGCCAGCAGCGCGGGACTAGCGGGAGGGCTCGACTCCTACGAGCAGTACTTC

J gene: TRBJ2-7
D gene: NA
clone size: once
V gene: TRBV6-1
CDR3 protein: CASSESRRQYEQYF
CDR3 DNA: TGTGCCAGCAGTGAATCCCGGCGACAGTACGAGCAGTACTTC

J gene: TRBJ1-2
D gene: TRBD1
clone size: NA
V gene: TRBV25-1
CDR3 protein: CASSAPGQGAYTF
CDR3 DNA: TGTGCCAGCAGTGCTCCGGGACAGGGTGCCTACACCTTC

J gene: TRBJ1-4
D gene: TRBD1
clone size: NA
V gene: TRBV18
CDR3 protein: CASSTTGGSEKLFF
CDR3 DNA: TGTGCCAGCTCAACGACAGGGGGAAGTGAAAAACTGTTTTTT

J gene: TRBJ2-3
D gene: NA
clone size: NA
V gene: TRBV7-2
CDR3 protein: CASSQNRLADTQYF
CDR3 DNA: TGTGCCAGCAGCCAAAACCGACTGGCAGATACGCAGTATTTT

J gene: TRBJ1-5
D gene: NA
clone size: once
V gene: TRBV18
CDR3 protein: CASSPRTGRGDQPQHF
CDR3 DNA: TGTGCCAGCTCACCCCGCACCGGACGGGGCGATCAGCCCCAGCATTTT

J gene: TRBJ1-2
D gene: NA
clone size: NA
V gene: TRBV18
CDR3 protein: CASSPQEGLDYGYTF
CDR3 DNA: TGTGCCAGCTCACCACAGGAAGGGCTGGACTATGGCTACACCTTC

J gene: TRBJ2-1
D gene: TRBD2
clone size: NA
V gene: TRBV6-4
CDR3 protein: CASSNGLANRGNEQFF
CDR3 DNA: TGTGCCAGCAGTAACGGACTAGCGAACCGTGGCAATGAGCAGTTCTTC

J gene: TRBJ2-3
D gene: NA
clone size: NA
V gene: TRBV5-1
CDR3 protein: CASSLGSAGTDTQYF
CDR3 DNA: TGCGCCAGCAGCTTGGGGTCTGCCGGCACAGATACGCAGTATTTT

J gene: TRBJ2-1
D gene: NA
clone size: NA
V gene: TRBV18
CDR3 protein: CASSPGVAQVLSRYNEQFF
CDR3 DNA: TGTGCCAGCTCACCGGGGGTAGCCCAGGTGTTATCCCGCTACAATGAGCAGTTCTTC

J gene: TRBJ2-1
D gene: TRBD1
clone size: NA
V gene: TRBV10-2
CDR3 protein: CASSVGTGVNEQFF
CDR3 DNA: TGCGCCAGCAGTGTAGGGACAGGGGTCAATGAGCAGTTCTTC

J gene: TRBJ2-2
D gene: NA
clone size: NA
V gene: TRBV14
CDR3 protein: CASSQDLWTGELFF
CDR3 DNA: TGTGCCAGCAGCCAAGATCTATGGACCGGGGAGCTGTTTTTT

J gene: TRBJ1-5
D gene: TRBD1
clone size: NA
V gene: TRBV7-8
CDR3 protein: CASSPTGGYSNQPQHF
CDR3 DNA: TGTGCCAGCAGCCCGACAGGGGGATATAGCAATCAGCCCCAGCATTTT

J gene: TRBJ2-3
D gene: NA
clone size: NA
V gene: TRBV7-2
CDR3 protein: CASSFSLGDTQYF
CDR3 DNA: TGTGCCAGCAGCTTCTCTCTGGGAGATACGCAGTATTTT

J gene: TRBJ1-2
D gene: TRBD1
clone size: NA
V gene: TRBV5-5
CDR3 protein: CASSWAGGPNYGYTF
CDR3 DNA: TGTGCCAGCAGCTGGGCAGGGGGACCTAACTATGGCTACACCTTC

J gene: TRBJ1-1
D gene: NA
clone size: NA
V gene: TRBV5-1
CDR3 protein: CASSPRQNTEAFF
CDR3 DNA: TGCGCCAGCAGCCCGAGACAGAACACTGAAGCTTTCTTT

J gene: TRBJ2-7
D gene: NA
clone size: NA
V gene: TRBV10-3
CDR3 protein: CAISETEQGLYEQYF
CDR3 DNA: TGTGCCATCAGTGAGACTGAACAGGGACTTTACGAGCAGTACTTC

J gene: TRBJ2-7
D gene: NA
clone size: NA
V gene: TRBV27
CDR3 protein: CASSAIPPDSKTNYEQYF
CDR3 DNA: TGTGCCAGCAGTGCAATACCCCCGGACTCTAAAACAAACTACGAGCAGTACTTC

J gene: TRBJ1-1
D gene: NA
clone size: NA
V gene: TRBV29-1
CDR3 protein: CSSHSQGFAEAFF
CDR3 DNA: TGCAGCTCTCACTCGCAGGGGTTCGCTGAAGCTTTCTTT

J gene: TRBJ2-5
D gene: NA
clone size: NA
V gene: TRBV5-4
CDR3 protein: CASSLIQETQYF
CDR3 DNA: TGTGCCAGCAGCCTAATCCAAGAGACCCAGTACTTC

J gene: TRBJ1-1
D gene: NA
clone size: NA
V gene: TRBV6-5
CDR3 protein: CASSYSSNTEAFF
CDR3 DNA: TGTGCCAGCAGTTACTCTTCGAACACTGAAGCTTTCTTT

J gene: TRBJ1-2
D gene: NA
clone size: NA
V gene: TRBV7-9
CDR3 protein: CASSFDSNYGYTF
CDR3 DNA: TGTGCCAGCAGCTTCGACAGTAACTATGGCTACACCTTC

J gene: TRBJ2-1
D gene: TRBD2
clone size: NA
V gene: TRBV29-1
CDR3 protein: CSAEGRAGAESQSSYNEQFF
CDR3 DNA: TGCAGCGCCGAGGGAAGGGCGGGAGCAGAATCTCAAAGCTCCTACAATGAGCAGTTCTTC

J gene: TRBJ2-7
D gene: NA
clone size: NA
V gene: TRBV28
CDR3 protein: CASSYQNYEQYF
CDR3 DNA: TGTGCCAGCAGTTACCAAAACTACGAGCAGTACTTC